The 17 T cell receptor beta chains below all came from one sample that was sequenced in a study of blood T cell repertoires in COVID-19. TCRdb's copy holds only in-frame clones and misses some; the assay was immunoSEQ multiplex PCR. This table has some 350,000 clones, more than 75% appearing once. Sequencing was carried out using peripheral blood. The receptor set was obtained from a human donor in a cohort sampled during active COVID-19.

This sequence joins TRBV4-2 and TRBJ1-1, with a weak D call TRBD1 (5 bases). This CDR3 contains 13 residues. The V end lost 3 bases, the J end lost 3 bases, and 8 bases lay between the germline ends. CDR1 LGHNA and CDR2 YNFKEQ come from the germline V gene. The CDR3 bases are TGTGCCAGCAGCCAGATAGGGGACACTGAAGCTTTCTTT. It encodes CASSQIGDTEAFF.

J is TRBJ2-7 and V is TRBV11-1; 8 bases map to TRBD1. Trimming took 7 bases from V and 2 from J; bases not matched to a gene: 10. Germline lookup yields CDR1 SGHAT and CDR2 FQDESV (reference sequence). CDR3 size: 15 residues. The CDR3: CASTRGTGTTYEQYF. The CDR3 DNA sequence: TGTGCCAGCACCAGAGGGACAGGAACAACCTACGAGCAGTACTTC.

This chain connects TRBV7-3 to TRBJ2-1, with 9 bases fitting TRBD1. J gave up 7 bases and V 4 bases, and 8 bases lay outside the gene matches. CDR1 is SGHTA and CDR2 is FQGTGA in the germline V gene. The CDR3 has 15 amino acids. CDR3 in DNA: TGTGCCAGCAGCTCCGGGACAGGGAAGGAAAATGAGCAGTTCTTC. Its translation is CASSSGTGKENEQFF.

The rearrangement uses TRBV6-6 and TRBJ1-6; D not certain. Germline V lookup: CDR1 MNHNY, CDR2 SVGAGI (reference sequence). Trimming left V 8 bases short and J 4 bases short, with 15 bases between. The CDR3 runs to 15 residues. This CDR3 is CASRAAERYNSPLHF. The CDR3 DNA follows: TGTGCCAGCCGAGCTGCGGAACGGTATAATTCACCCCTCCACTTT.

This chain joins TRBV9 and TRBJ1-4, with 7 bases fitting TRBD1. Germline V gene sequence: CDR1 SGDLS, CDR2 YYNGEE. This CDR3 is built from 17 residues. The V gene end was trimmed by 4 bases and the J gene end by 0 bases; junction bases not matched to a gene: 9. In DNA form, the CDR3 reads TGTGCCAGCAGCCCCAGACAGGGATCACCAACTAATGAAAAACTGTTTTTT. Protein: CASSPRQGSPTNEKLFF.

V is TRBV3-1 (or the pseudogene TRBV3-2) and J is TRBJ2-3; possible D gene TRBD2, 6 bases. Trimming shortened V by 0 bases and J by 5 bases, and 9 bases separated the two germline ends. Per germline, CDR1 LGHDT and CDR2 YNNKEL (reference sequence). CDR3 length equals 14 residues. The CDR3 is CASSQDWRGDTQYF. The CDR3 nucleotides read TGTGCCAGCAGCCAAGATTGGAGGGGAGATACGCAGTATTTT.

The chain is built from TRBV28 and TRBJ1-2; the match to TRBD1 covers 10 bases. Germline CDR1 MDHEN, CDR2 SYDVKM. CDR3 size: 14 residues. The V gene end was trimmed by 5 bases and the J gene end by 5 bases; junction bases not matched to a gene: 5. DNA for the CDR3: TGTGCCAGCAGTCACGGGACAGGGGATTATGGCTACACCTTC. Its translation is CASSHGTGDYGYTF.

The chain is built from TRBV12-3 or TRBV12-4 and TRBJ1-1; 8 nucleotides agree with TRBD1. Trimming cost V 5 bases and J 7 bases; bases outside gene matches: 6. The CDR3 extends over 13 amino acids. The CDR3 loop reads CASSAPGQVEAFF. In DNA form, the CDR3 reads TGTGCCAGCAGTGCACCGGGACAGGTTGAAGCTTTCTTT.

The V call is TRBV10-3, the J call TRBJ2-7; 12 nucleotides match TRBD2. The CDR3 totals 16 residues. With 4 bases clipped from V and 5 bases from J, the junction kept 9 bases outside the gene matches. Germline V lookup: CDR1 ENHRY, CDR2 SYGVKD. The CDR3 spells CAISGGLAGNANEQYF. CDR3 DNA sequence: TGTGCCATCAGTGGTGGACTAGCGGGAAATGCCAACGAGCAGTACTTC.

This clone was observed a single time. The gene calls are TRBV19 and TRBJ1-2; TRBD1 agrees at 8 bases. V trimming: 7 bases; J trimming: 0 bases; junction bases outside the gene matches: 4. The CDR3 is made up of 14 amino acids. CDR1 is LNHDA and CDR2 is SQIVND in the germline V gene (reference sequence). The CDR3 DNA is TGTGCCAGTACCCCACAGGGGGCTAACTATGGCTACACCTTC. Translating gives CASTPQGANYGYTF.

The chain has TRBV10-3 and TRBJ1-2; 7 bases are shared with TRBD1. V dropped 9 bases and J dropped 6; count of bases not matched to a gene: 7. The CDR3 sequence is 12 residues long. CDR1 is ENHRY and CDR2 is SYGVKD in the germline V gene. CDR3 nucleotide sequence: TGTGCCATTGCTACAGGGGAGGATGGCTACACCTTC. Translating gives CAIATGEDGYTF.

This clone has a single count. This rearrangement joins TRBV2 to TRBJ1-4, with D maybe TRBD1 (5 bases). Germline lookup yields CDR1 SNHLY and CDR2 FYNNEI. V shed 3 bases and J shed 5 bases, with 10 bases lying between them. CDR3 size: 14 residues. The CDR3: CASSDGGENEKLFF. The CDR3 DNA reads as TGTGCCAGCAGTGACGGGGGGGAGAATGAAAAACTGTTTTTT. Full variable domain (outside the CDR3, taken from reference TRBV2 and TRBJ1-4): EPEVTQTPSHQVTQMGQEVILRCVPISNHLYFYWYRQILGQKVEFLVSFYNNEISEKSEIFDDQFSVERPDGSNFTLKIRSTKLEDSAMYFCASSDGGENEKLFFGSGTQLSVL.

This clone was seen ten or more times. The rearrangement uses TRBV6-4 and TRBJ2-1; D gene ambiguous. The V gene lost 0 bases and the J gene lost 9 bases, with 12 bases spanning the gap. This CDR3 is built from 14 residues. Germline V CDR1 and CDR2: MRHNA, SNTAGT. CDR3 nucleotide sequence: TGTGCCAGCAGTGACTCTCTAGGAATTGGTGAGCAGTTCTTC. Amino acids: CASSDSLGIGEQFF.

CDR3 residues: CASSQEMGNYGYTF. The CDR3 nucleotides read TGTGCCAGCAGCCAGGAGATGGGTAACTATGGCTACACCTTC. The gene calls are TRBV4-2 and TRBJ1-2; D is unclear. Trimming stripped 3 bases from V and 1 base from J, with 9 bases between. Per germline, CDR1 LGHNA and CDR2 YNFKEQ. CDR3 length: 14 residues.

The rearrangement links TRBV4-1 to TRBJ1-5; D is uncertain. The V end was cut by 1 base, the J end by 3 bases, with 10 bases between. This CDR3 is built from 15 residues. Germline V lookup: CDR1 MGHRA, CDR2 YSYEKL. This CDR3 is CASSQGVVNNQPQHF. The CDR3 region has the DNA TGCGCCAGCAGCCAAGGAGTGGTTAACAATCAGCCCCAGCATTTT.

The gene calls are TRBV3-1 (or the pseudogene TRBV3-2) and TRBJ2-3; D unresolved. V was pared by 0 bases and J by 4 bases, with 11 bases between. The germline V gene encodes CDR1 LGHDT and CDR2 YNNKEL (reference sequence). The CDR3 runs 15 residues. The CDR3 DNA reads as TGTGCCAGCAGCCAAGATTTTAGACGGGCAGATACGCAGTATTTT. This translates into CASSQDFRRADTQYF.

This clone was detected only once. The V call is TRBV13, the J call TRBJ2-5; a possible D gene is TRBD2 (6 bases). V was trimmed by 5 bases and J by 5 bases, leaving 18 bases between them. Germline loops: CDR1 PRHDT, CDR2 FYEKMQ (reference sequence). The CDR3 is made up of 15 amino acids. The CDR3 spells CASSPGEAVGETQYF. In DNA form, the CDR3 reads TGTGCCAGCAGCCCGGGAGAGGCCGTCGGGGAGACCCAGTACTTC.